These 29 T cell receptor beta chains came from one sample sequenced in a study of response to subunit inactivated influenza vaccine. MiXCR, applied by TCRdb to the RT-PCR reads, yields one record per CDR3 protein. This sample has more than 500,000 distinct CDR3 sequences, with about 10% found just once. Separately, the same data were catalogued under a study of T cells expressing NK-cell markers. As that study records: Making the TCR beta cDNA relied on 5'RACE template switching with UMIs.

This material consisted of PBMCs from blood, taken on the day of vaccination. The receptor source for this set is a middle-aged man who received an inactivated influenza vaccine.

The CDR3 protein is CASSYPDRGDTEAFF. The CDR3 DNA reads TGTGCCAGCAGTTACCCGGACAGAGGGGACACTGAAGCTTTCTTT. The rearrangement uses TRBV6-2 or TRBV6-3 and TRBJ1-1, with TRBD1 as a possible D gene (6 bases). The CDR3 runs 15 residues. V was pared by 2 bases and J by 3 bases, with 13 bases between. Germline CDR1 is MNHEY and CDR2 is SVGEGT.

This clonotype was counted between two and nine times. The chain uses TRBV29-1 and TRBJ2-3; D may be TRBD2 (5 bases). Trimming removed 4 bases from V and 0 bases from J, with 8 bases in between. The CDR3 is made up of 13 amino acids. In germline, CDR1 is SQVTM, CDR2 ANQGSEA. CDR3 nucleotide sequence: TGCAGCGTTGGGACTCCAAGCACAGATACGCAGTATTTT. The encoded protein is CSVGTPSTDTQYF.

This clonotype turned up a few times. This CDR3 reads CASRDTLGSQFF. For the CDR3, the DNA is TGTGCCAGCAGGGACACCCTGGGATCGCAGTTCTTC. The chain joins TRBV12-3 or TRBV12-4 to TRBJ2-1; TRBD1 is a possible D gene (5 bases). Trimming removed 6 bases at V and 12 bases at J, with 15 bases between. The CDR3 consists of 12 residues.

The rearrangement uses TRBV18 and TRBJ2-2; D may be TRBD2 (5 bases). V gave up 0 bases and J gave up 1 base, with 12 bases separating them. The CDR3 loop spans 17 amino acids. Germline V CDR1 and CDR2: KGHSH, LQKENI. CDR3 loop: CASSPPSADLNTGELFF. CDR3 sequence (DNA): TGTGCCAGCTCACCACCGTCCGCGGACTTGAACACCGGGGAGCTGTTTTTT.

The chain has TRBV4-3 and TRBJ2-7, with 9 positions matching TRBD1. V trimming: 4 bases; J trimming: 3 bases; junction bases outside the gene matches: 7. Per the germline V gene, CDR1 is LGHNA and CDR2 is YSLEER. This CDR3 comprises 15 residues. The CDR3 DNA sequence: TGCGCCAGCAGCCCGGGGACAGGGACCAACTACGAGCAGTACTTC. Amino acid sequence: CASSPGTGTNYEQYF.

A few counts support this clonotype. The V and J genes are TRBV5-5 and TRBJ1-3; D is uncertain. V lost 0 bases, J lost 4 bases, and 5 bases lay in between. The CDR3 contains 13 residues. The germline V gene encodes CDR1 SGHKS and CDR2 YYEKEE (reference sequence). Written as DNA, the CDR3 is TGTGCCAGCAGCTTGGGACCCGGAAACACCATATATTTT. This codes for CASSLGPGNTIYF.

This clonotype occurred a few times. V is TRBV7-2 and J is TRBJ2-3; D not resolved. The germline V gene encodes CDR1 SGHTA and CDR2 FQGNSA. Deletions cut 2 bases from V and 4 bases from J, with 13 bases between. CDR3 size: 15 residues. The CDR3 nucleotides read TGTGCCAGCAGCTTAACGCTGGGGTTCGCAGATACGCAGTATTTT. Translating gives CASSLTLGFADTQYF.

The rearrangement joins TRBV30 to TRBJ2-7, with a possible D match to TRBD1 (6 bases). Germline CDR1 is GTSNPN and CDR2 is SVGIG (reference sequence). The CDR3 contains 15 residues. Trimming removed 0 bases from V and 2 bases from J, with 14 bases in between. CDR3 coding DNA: TGTGCCTGGAGTGTACGGAGGACAGCCACCTACGAGCAGTACTTC. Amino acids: CAWSVRRTATYEQYF.

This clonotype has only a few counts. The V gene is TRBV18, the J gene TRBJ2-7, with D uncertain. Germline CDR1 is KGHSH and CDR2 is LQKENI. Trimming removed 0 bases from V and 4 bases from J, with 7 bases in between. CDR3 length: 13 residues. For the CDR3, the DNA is TGTGCCAGCTCACCACCGGTTAGTTACGAGCAGTACTTC. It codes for CASSPPVSYEQYF.

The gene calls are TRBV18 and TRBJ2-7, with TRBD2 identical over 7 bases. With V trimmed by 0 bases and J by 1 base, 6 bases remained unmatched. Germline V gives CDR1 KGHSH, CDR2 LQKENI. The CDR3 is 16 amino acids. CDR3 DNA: TGTGCCAGCTCACCACCGATGAGCGGGGTATCCTACGAGCAGTACTTC. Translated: CASSPPMSGVSYEQYF.

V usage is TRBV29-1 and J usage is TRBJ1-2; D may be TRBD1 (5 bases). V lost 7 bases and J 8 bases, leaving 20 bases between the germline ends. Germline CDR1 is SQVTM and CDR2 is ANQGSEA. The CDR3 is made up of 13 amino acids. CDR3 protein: CSAKTAREGGYTF. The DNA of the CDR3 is TGCAGCGCCAAAACAGCCAGGGAAGGCGGCTACACCTTC.

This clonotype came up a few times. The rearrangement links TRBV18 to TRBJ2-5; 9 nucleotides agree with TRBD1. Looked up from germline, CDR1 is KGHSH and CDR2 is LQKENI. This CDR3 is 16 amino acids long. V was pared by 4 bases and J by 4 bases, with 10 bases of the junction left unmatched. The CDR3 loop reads CASSLPGQGRGETQYF. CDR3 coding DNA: TGTGCCAGCTCACTCCCCGGACAGGGGCGAGGAGAGACCCAGTACTTC.

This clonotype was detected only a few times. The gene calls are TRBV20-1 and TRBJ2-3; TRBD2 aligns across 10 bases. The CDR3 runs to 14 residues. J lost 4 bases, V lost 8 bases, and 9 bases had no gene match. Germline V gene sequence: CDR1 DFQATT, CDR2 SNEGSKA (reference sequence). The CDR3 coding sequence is TGCAGTAGAACCCCTAGCGGGAGAGCAGATACGCAGTATTTT. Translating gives CSRTPSGRADTQYF.

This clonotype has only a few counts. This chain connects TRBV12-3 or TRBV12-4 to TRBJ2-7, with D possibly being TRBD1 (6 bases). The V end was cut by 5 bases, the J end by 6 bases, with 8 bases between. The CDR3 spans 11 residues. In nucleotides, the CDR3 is TGTGCCAGCAGTGCCAGGGGCGAGCAGTACTTC. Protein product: CASSARGEQYF.

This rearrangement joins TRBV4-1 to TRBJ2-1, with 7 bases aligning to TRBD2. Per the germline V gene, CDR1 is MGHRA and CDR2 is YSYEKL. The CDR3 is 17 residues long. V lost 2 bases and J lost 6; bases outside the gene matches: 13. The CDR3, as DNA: TGCGCCAGCAGCCAACAGGTTTGGGAGCGGGGATCCAATGAGCAGTTCTTC. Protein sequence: CASSQQVWERGSNEQFF.

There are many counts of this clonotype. This chain's CDR3 is CATSEGARRERAPDTQYF. The CDR3 DNA reads TGTGCCACCAGTGAGGGGGCTCGACGGGAAAGGGCGCCAGATACGCAGTATTTT. The rearrangement uses TRBV24-1 and TRBJ2-3; D is perhaps TRBD1 (6 bases). Trimming cost V 4 bases and J 4 bases, with 23 bases left between them. Germline V lookup: CDR1 KGHDR, CDR2 SFDVKD. The CDR3 totals 18 residues.

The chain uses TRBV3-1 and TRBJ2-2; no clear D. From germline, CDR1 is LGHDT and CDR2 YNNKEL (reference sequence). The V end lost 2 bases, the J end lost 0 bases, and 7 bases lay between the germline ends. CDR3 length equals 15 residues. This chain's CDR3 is CASSQYDANTGELFF. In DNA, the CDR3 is TGTGCCAGCAGCCAATACGACGCGAACACCGGGGAGCTGTTTTTT.

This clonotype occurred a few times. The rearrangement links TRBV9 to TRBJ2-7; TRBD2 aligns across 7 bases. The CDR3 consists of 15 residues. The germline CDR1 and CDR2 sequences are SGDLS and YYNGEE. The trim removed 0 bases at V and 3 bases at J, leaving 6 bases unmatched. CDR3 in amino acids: CASSVEPSGHYEQYF. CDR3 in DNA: TGTGCCAGCAGCGTAGAGCCTAGCGGACACTACGAGCAGTACTTC.

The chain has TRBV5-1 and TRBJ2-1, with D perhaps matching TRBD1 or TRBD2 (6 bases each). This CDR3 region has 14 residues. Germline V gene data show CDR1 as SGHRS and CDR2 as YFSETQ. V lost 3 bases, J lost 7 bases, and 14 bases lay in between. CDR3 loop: CASSWRGASNEQFF. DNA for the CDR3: TGCGCCAGCAGCTGGAGGGGGGCTAGTAATGAGCAGTTCTTC.

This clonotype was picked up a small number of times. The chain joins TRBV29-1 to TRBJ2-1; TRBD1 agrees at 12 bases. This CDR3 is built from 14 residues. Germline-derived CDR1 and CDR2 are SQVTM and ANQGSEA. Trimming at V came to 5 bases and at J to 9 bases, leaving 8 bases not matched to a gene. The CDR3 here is CSVSGTGGFSEQFF. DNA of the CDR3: TGCAGCGTTTCCGGGACAGGGGGCTTTAGTGAGCAGTTCTTC.

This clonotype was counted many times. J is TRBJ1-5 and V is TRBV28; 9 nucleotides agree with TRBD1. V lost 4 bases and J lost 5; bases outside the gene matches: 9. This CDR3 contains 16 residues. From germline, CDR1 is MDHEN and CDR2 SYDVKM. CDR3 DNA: TGTGCCAGCAGTTATGGGTCACAGGGGGCTTATCAGCCCCAGCATTTT. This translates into CASSYGSQGAYQPQHF.

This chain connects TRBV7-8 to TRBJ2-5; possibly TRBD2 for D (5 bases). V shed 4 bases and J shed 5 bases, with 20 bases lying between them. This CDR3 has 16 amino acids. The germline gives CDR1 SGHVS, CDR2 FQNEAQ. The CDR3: CASSSFRVVRVETQYF. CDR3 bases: TGTGCCAGCAGCTCCTTTCGAGTAGTGAGGGTGGAGACCCAGTACTTC.

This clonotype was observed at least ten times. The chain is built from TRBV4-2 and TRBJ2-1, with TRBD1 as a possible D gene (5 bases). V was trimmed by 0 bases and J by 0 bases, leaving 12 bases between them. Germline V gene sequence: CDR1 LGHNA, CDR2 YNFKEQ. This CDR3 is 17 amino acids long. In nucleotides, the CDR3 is TGTGCCAGCAGCCAAGATATGGGGCCACGCTCCTACAATGAGCAGTTCTTC. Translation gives CASSQDMGPRSYNEQFF.

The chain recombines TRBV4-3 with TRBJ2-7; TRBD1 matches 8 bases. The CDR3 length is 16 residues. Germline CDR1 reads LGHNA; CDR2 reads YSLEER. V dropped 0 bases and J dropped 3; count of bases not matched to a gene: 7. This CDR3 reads CASSQDYTGGYYEQYF. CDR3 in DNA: TGCGCCAGCAGCCAAGATTATACAGGGGGGTACTACGAGCAGTACTTC.

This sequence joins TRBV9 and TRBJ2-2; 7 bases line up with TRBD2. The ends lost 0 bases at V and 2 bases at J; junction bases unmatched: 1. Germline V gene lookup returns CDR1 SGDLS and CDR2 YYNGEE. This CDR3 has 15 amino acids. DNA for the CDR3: TGTGCCAGCAGCGTAGCGGGAGGAAACACCGGGGAGCTGTTTTTT. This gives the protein CASSVAGGNTGELFF. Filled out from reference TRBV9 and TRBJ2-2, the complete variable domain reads DSGVTQTPKHLITATGQRVTLRCSPRSGDLSVYWYQQSLDQGLQFLIQYYNGEERAKGNILERFSAQQFPDLHSELNLSSLELGDSALYFCASSVAGGNTGELFFGEGSRLTVL.

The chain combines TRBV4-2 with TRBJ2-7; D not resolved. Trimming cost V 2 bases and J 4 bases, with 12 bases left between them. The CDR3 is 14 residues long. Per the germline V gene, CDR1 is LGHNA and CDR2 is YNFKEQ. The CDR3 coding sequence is TGTGCCAGCAGCCAAAGGGCGTGGGGTTACGAGCAGTACTTC. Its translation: CASSQRAWGYEQYF.

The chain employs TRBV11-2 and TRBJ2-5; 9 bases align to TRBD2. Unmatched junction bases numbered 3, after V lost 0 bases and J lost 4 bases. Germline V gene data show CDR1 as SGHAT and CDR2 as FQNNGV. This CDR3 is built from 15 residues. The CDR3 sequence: CASSLDGTSRETQYF. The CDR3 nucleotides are TGTGCCAGCAGCTTAGACGGGACTAGCCGAGAGACCCAGTACTTC.

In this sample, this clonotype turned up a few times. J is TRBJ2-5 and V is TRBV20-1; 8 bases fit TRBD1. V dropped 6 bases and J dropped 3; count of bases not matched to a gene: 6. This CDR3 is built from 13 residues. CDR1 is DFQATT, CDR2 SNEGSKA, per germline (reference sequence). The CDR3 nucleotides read TGCAGTGCGAGAAGGACAGGGAAAGAGACCCAGTACTTC. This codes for CSARRTGKETQYF.

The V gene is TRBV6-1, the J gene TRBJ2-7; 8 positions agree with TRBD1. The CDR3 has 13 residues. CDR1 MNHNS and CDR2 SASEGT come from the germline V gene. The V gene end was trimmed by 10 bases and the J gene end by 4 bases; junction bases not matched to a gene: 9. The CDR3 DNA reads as TGTGCCACGGCGGACAGGGACGGGTACGAGCAGTACTTC. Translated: CATADRDGYEQYF.